This is a list of T cell receptor beta chains from one sample in a study of prognosis after radiotherapy for stage I lung cancer. MiXCR, run by TCRdb on the multiplex PCR reads, gives a single entry per CDR3 protein. This table has about 59,000 distinct CDR3 sequences, about a quarter appearing once. The sequenced sample was PBMCs, obtained before or after stereotactic body radiation therapy (not recorded which). Receptor source: a donor aged 50 or older with non-small cell lung cancer. Each CDR3 is given with its conserved first and last residue. The D gene is left open where the match is weak. Size is omitted from some rows. Given values are once, few, many or a class for expanded clones.

J gene: TRBJ2-6; V gene: TRBV20-1; clone size: NA; D gene: NA; CDR3 DNA: TGCAGTGCTGGGGCAGGCAGCTCTGGGCCCAACGTCCTGACTTTC; CDR3 protein: CSAGAGSSGPNVLTF
J gene: TRBJ2-2; V gene: TRBV5-1; clone size: many; D gene: NA; CDR3 DNA: TGCGCCAGCAGCTGGGGCGCGGGGAATAGTGCCGGGGAGCTGTTTTTT; CDR3 protein: CASSWGAGNSAGELFF
J gene: TRBJ2-4; V gene: TRBV20-1; clone size: many; D gene: NA; CDR3 DNA: TGCAGTGCCATGGGACGGCTAGTAGCCAAAAACATTCAGTACTTC; CDR3 protein: CSAMGRLVAKNIQYF
J gene: TRBJ1-2; V gene: TRBV24-1; clone size: many; D gene: TRBD1; CDR3 DNA: TGTGCCACCAGTGATTTCAACAGGGGCTATGGCTACACCTTC; CDR3 protein: CATSDFNRGYGYTF
J gene: TRBJ1-1; V gene: TRBV4-1; clone size: many; D gene: NA; CDR3 DNA: TGCGCCAGCAGCCAATACTCGAACGGATTGAACACTGAAGCTTTCTTT; CDR3 protein: CASSQYSNGLNTEAFF
J gene: TRBJ2-7; V gene: TRBV7-2; clone size: many; D gene: TRBD1; CDR3 DNA: TGTGCCAGCAGCTTAACGGTGGGACCGGGACAGGGGGCTCCCTCCTACGAGCAGTACTTC; CDR3 protein: CASSLTVGPGQGAPSYEQYF
J gene: TRBJ2-1; V gene: TRBV6-2/TRBV6-3; clone size: medium-sized; D gene: NA; CDR3 DNA: TGTGCCAGCAGCCACCTCGGGAAAACCTCCTACAATGAGCAGTTCTTC; CDR3 protein: CASSHLGKTSYNEQFF
J gene: TRBJ1-1; V gene: TRBV4-1; clone size: many; D gene: NA; CDR3 DNA: TGCGCCAGCAGCCAAGAATCCCTGAACACTGAAGCTTTCTTT; CDR3 protein: CASSQESLNTEAFF
J gene: TRBJ1-5; V gene: TRBV12-3/TRBV12-4; clone size: NA; D gene: NA; CDR3 DNA: TGTGCCAGCAGTATGGGTCAGAACAATCAGCCCCAGCATTTT; CDR3 protein: CASSMGQNNQPQHF
J gene: TRBJ1-2; V gene: TRBV5-1; clone size: many; D gene: NA; CDR3 DNA: TGCGCCAGCAGCTTGGGAGTGGACTCTGGCTACACCTTC; CDR3 protein: CASSLGVDSGYTF
J gene: TRBJ1-2; V gene: TRBV9; clone size: many; D gene: NA; CDR3 DNA: TGTGCCAGCAGCCCAGACGTGGGTTATGGCTACACCTTC; CDR3 protein: CASSPDVGYGYTF
J gene: TRBJ1-1; V gene: TRBV11-2; clone size: many; D gene: NA; CDR3 DNA: TGTGCCAGCAGCCTTAGGTTGAACACTGAAGCTTTCTTT; CDR3 protein: CASSLRLNTEAFF
J gene: TRBJ2-6; V gene: TRBV7-9; clone size: many; D gene: TRBD1; CDR3 DNA: TGTGCCAGCAGCTTAACGGGCACAGGGGGATCTGGGGCCAACGTCCTGACTTTC; CDR3 protein: CASSLTGTGGSGANVLTF
J gene: TRBJ1-1; V gene: TRBV5-1; clone size: many; D gene: NA; CDR3 DNA: TGCGCCAGCAGCAGTGGACAGCTTGATGAAGCTTTCTTT; CDR3 protein: CASSSGQLDEAFF
J gene: TRBJ2-3; V gene: TRBV6-1; clone size: once; D gene: NA; CDR3 DNA: TGTGCCAGCAATGCAGTGAGCACAGATACGCAGTATTTT; CDR3 protein: CASNAVSTDTQYF
J gene: TRBJ1-6; V gene: TRBV7-8; clone size: NA; D gene: NA; CDR3 DNA: TGTGCCAGCAGCCCCGGCAAGGACAGCTCATATAATTCACCCCTCAACTTT; CDR3 protein: CASSPGKDSSYNSPLNF
J gene: TRBJ2-7; V gene: TRBV6-2/TRBV6-3; clone size: many; D gene: NA; CDR3 DNA: TGTGCCAGCAGTTACAAGTTGGAGGGCGGCTACGAGCAGTACTTC; CDR3 protein: CASSYKLEGGYEQYF
J gene: TRBJ2-6; V gene: TRBV30; clone size: many; D gene: NA; CDR3 DNA: TGTGCCGGGCTGTGCTCTGGGGCCAACGTCCTGACTTTC; CDR3 protein: CAGLCSGANVLTF
J gene: TRBJ1-3; V gene: TRBV3-1; clone size: many; D gene: NA; CDR3 DNA: TGTGCCAGCAGCCGAAGCACAGGTTTTGGAAACACCATATATTTT; CDR3 protein: CASSRSTGFGNTIYF
J gene: TRBJ1-3; V gene: TRBV5-1; clone size: many; D gene: TRBD1; CDR3 DNA: TGCGCCAGCAGCTCGATGACAGGGATAGGAAACACCATATATTTT; CDR3 protein: CASSSMTGIGNTIYF
J gene: TRBJ1-1; V gene: TRBV6-1; clone size: many; D gene: NA; CDR3 DNA: TGTGCCAGCAGTGAAGGAATTACAGGGAACACTGAAGCTTTCTTT; CDR3 protein: CASSEGITGNTEAFF
J gene: TRBJ1-1; V gene: TRBV24-1; clone size: many; D gene: TRBD1; CDR3 DNA: TGTGCCACCAGCCGAACAGGGGGCACTGAAGCTTTCTTT; CDR3 protein: CATSRTGGTEAFF
J gene: TRBJ2-5; V gene: TRBV25-1; clone size: NA; D gene: TRBD1; CDR3 DNA: TGTGCCAGCAGAGGACAGGGGATGGAGACCCAGTACTTC; CDR3 protein: CASRGQGMETQYF
J gene: TRBJ2-2; V gene: TRBV5-1; clone size: many; D gene: NA; CDR3 DNA: TGCGCCAGCAGCGACCAGGGGACGGGGGAGCTGTTTTTT; CDR3 protein: CASSDQGTGELFF
J gene: TRBJ2-3; V gene: TRBV5-4; clone size: NA; D gene: TRBD2; CDR3 DNA: TGTGCCAGCAGCCCGGGGACTAGCGGGGGGCCCCCCACAGATACGCAGTATTTT; CDR3 protein: CASSPGTSGGPPTDTQYF
J gene: TRBJ2-3; V gene: TRBV6-1; clone size: many; D gene: NA; CDR3 DNA: TGTGCCAGCAGCGGTTCGGGCGATACGCAGTATTTT; CDR3 protein: CASSGSGDTQYF
J gene: TRBJ2-5; V gene: TRBV30; clone size: many; D gene: TRBD2; CDR3 DNA: TGTGCCTGGAGTTATGGACTAGCGGGCCAGAAAGAGACCCAGTACTTC; CDR3 protein: CAWSYGLAGQKETQYF
J gene: TRBJ2-7; V gene: TRBV3-1; clone size: many; D gene: NA; CDR3 DNA: TGTGCCAGCAGCCAGGACCCCGCCGTCTACGAGCAGTACTTC; CDR3 protein: CASSQDPAVYEQYF
J gene: TRBJ2-3; V gene: TRBV6-4; clone size: many; D gene: TRBD1; CDR3 DNA: TGTGCCAGCACCCCACAGGGGGACGTCGCTGATACGCAGTATTTT; CDR3 protein: CASTPQGDVADTQYF
J gene: TRBJ1-1; V gene: TRBV18; clone size: few; D gene: NA; CDR3 DNA: TGTGCCAGCTCAAAAACAGCGAACACTGAAGCTTTCTTT; CDR3 protein: CASSKTANTEAFF
J gene: TRBJ2-1; V gene: TRBV29-1; clone size: many; D gene: NA; CDR3 DNA: TGCAGCGTTGGACGAACGGGTGAGCAGTTCTTC; CDR3 protein: CSVGRTGEQFF
J gene: TRBJ2-1; V gene: TRBV20-1; clone size: many; D gene: TRBD2; CDR3 DNA: TGCAGTGCTAGAGATGGGCTAGCGGGGGGGCGGGAGCAGTTCTTC; CDR3 protein: CSARDGLAGGREQFF
J gene: TRBJ2-7; V gene: TRBV7-8; clone size: once; D gene: NA; CDR3 DNA: TGTGCCAGCAGCTTAGGAGGGTGGAGGGGGGCTGCCTACGAGCAGTACTTC; CDR3 protein: CASSLGGWRGAAYEQYF
J gene: TRBJ2-7; V gene: TRBV6-1; clone size: many; D gene: NA; CDR3 DNA: TGTGCCAGCAGTACCCGCCCGGCCGGCCCCTCCTACGAGCAGTACTTC; CDR3 protein: CASSTRPAGPSYEQYF
J gene: TRBJ2-7; V gene: TRBV4-1; clone size: many; D gene: TRBD2; CDR3 DNA: TGCGCCAGCAGCCAACCCCCGGGCGGGGGGATCGACGAGCAGTACTTC; CDR3 protein: CASSQPPGGGIDEQYF
J gene: TRBJ1-3; V gene: TRBV7-3; clone size: many; D gene: NA; CDR3 DNA: TGTGCCAGCAGCCCGCCAGCCGGGCACGCTCAATATTATAGCTCTGGAAACACCATATATTTT; CDR3 protein: CASSPPAGHAQYYSSGNTIYF
J gene: TRBJ1-1; V gene: TRBV7-9; clone size: many; D gene: NA; CDR3 DNA: TGTGCCAGCAGCAAGGACGGGGTCACTGAAGCTTTCTTT; CDR3 protein: CASSKDGVTEAFF
J gene: TRBJ1-6; V gene: TRBV6-2/TRBV6-3; clone size: NA; D gene: NA; CDR3 DNA: TGTGCCAGCGCAGGTTCTAATTCACCCCTACACTTT; CDR3 protein: CASAGSNSPLHF
J gene: TRBJ1-2; V gene: TRBV9; clone size: many; D gene: NA; CDR3 DNA: TGTGCCAGCAGCGGAGGGGGGCTTGCTAGCTATGGCTACACCTTC; CDR3 protein: CASSGGGLASYGYTF
J gene: TRBJ1-6; V gene: TRBV10-2; clone size: many; D gene: TRBD1; CDR3 DNA: TGCGCCAGTAGACAGGGGCATAATTCACCCCTCCACTTT; CDR3 protein: CASRQGHNSPLHF
J gene: TRBJ1-2; V gene: TRBV6-1; clone size: NA; D gene: NA; CDR3 DNA: TGTGGCAGTCCCCGGGCAGGGGGCTACACCTTC; CDR3 protein: CGSPRAGGYTF